This T cell receptor beta chain was identified during a study of blood T cells in healthy people across ages. Regarding the study as a whole: Diversity figures derived from one million T cells were judged to underestimate the true value.

Trimming cost V 4 bases and J 8 bases; bases outside gene matches: 7. The CDR3 extends over 14 amino acids. Germline V gene sequence: CDR1 SGHRS, CDR2 YFSETQ. Note on this clonotype: Its antigen is still unknown.

Next came a second PCR, run for roughly 7 to 12 cycles, which used a sample-barcoded 5' primer along with a J-beta primer mix. With 12 random nucleotides, a template-switch adaptor tagged each individual cDNA molecule. Each of the samples gave a minimum of 2.5 million paired-end reads that contained CDR3. One entry per CDR3 protein results from TCRdb running MiXCR on the 5' RACE reads. The sample includes about 1.8 million distinct CDR3 sequences, 40% to 55% of them seen just once. The origin of this receptor is a woman aged 35 to 49 in good health. The source material was blood. V is TRBV5-1 and J is TRBJ2-4; 9 bases are shared with TRBD1. CDR3 DNA sequence: TGCGCCAGCAGCCTGGGACAGGGTTTCGACATTCAGTACTTC. This encodes CASSLGQGFDIQYF.